The TCR beta chain described here comes from a study of blood T cell repertoires in COVID-19. Across the study: Sites in the United States, Italy and Spain provided acute and convalescent COVID-19 samples.

The CDR3 contains 15 residues. The V gene end was trimmed by 5 bases and the J gene end by 4 bases; junction bases not matched to a gene: 8. From germline, CDR1 is SGHDN and CDR2 FVKESK. The assay was immunoSEQ multiplex PCR, and TCRdb's table has in-frame clones only and misses some. The data hold under 200,000 clones, with just under 90% observed a single time. This clone was seen just once. The V call is TRBV14, the J call TRBJ1-5; 7 positions match TRBD1. This TCR derives from a man between 18 and 29 years old with active or convalescent COVID-19. Sequenced input: peripheral blood. As DNA, the CDR3 is TGTGCCAGCAGCGCCGGGACAGCCAGAAATCAGCCCCAGCATTTT. Its protein product is CASSAGTARNQPQHF.